This TCR beta chain was profiled in a study of blood T cell repertoires in COVID-19. Overall study: Sources were T cells, B-cell-depleted T cells, or PBMCs; the material itself was cDNA or gDNA.

Produced via immunoSEQ multiplex PCR; TCRdb's table is partial and in-frame only. The sample lists around 340,000 clones; around nine tenths were seen once. Enrolled through a virtual design, the participants were between roughly 18 and 100 years of age and came from fewer than 30 US areas. Allocation to cohorts depended on clinical history reported by the participants. The TCR sequence derives from a woman in her twenties or thirties who had been exposed to COVID-19. Source material: PBMCs or T cells enriched from blood (not recorded which).

CDR3 residues: CASSQLAGGGNEQYF. CDR3 bases: TGCGCCAGCAGCCAGCTAGCGGGAGGAGGTAACGAGCAGTACTTC. The chain links TRBV5-1 to TRBJ2-7; 11 bases are a match to TRBD2. Germline assignment: CDR1 SGHRS and CDR2 YFSETQ. The CDR3 spans 15 residues. Trimming removed 4 bases from V and 5 bases from J; junction bases left unmatched: 8.